This TCR beta chain was obtained from a study of cytomegalovirus exposure and HLA in healthy donors. Losses at the gene ends were 4 bases for V and 3 bases for J; bases not matched to a gene: 8. Germline CDR1 is KGHSH and CDR2 is LQKENI. This CDR3 has 16 amino acids. The PCR made use of 60 Vbeta and 13 Jbeta primers. This table comes from immunoSEQ multiplex PCR, and its TCRdb copy is limited to in-frame clones, with some not included. The table shows roughly 100,000 clones, with about four fifths occurring only once. V and J are TRBV18 and TRBJ2-2, with TRBD2 matching 7 bases. Source material: PBMCs. This TCR came from a man aged 30 to 39 in good health and CMV-seronegative. The DNA for the CDR3 is TGTGCCAGCTCACTCCAAGCGGGGACTTACACCGGGGAGCTGTTTTTT. It yields the protein CASSLQAGTYTGELFF.